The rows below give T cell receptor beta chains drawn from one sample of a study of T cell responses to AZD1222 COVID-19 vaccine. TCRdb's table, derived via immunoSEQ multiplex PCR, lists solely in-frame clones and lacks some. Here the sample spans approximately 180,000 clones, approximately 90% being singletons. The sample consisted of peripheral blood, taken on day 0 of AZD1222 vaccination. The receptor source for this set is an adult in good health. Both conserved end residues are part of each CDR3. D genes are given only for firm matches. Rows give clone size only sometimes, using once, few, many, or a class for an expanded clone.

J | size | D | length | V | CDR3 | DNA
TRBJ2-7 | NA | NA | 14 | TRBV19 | CASSGKTQGNEQYF | TGTGCCAGTTCCGGGAAGACACAGGGTAACGAGCAGTACTTC
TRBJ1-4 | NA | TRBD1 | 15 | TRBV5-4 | CASSRAGTGREKLFF | TGTGCCAGCAGCCGTGCCGGGACAGGGCGCGAAAAACTGTTTTTT
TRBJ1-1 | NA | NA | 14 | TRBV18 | CASSQNRVNTEAFF | TGTGCCAGCTCACAGAACCGGGTGAACACTGAAGCTTTCTTT
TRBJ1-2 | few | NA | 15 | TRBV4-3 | CASSQETPGNRGYTF | TGCGCCAGCAGCCAAGAGACCCCTGGAAACCGGGGCTACACCTTC
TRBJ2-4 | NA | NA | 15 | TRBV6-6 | CASTPPGQAKNIQYF | TGTGCCAGCACCCCTCCCGGACAGGCCAAAAACATTCAGTACTTC
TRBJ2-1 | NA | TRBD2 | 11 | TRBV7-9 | CASSLTSGVFF | TGTGCCAGCAGCTTGACTAGCGGTGTGTTCTTC
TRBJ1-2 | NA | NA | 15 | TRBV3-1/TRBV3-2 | CASSQGVPGHYGYTF | TGTGCCAGCAGCCAAGGAGTCCCCGGGCACTATGGCTACACCTTC
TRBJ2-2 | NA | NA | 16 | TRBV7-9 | CASSLERGAGTGELFF | TGTGCCAGCAGCTTAGAGAGGGGTGCGGGCACCGGGGAGCTGTTTTTT
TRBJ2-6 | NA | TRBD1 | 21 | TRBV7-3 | CASSLVAASGQANSGANVLTF | TGTGCCAGCAGCTTAGTAGCAGCTTCGGGACAGGCCAACTCTGGGGCCAACGTCCTGACTTTC
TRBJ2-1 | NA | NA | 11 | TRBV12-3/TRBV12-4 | CASQTGNEQFF | TGTGCCAGCCAAACGGGGAATGAGCAGTTCTTC
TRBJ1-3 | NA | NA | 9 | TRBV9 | CASSARGYF | TGTGCCAGCAGCGCCCGAGGATATTTT
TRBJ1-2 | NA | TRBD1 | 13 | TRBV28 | CASSLDRDNGYTF | TGTGCCAGCAGCTTGGACAGGGATAATGGCTACACCTTC
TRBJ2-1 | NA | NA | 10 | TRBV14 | CASGNNEQFF | TGTGCCAGCGGAAACAATGAGCAGTTCTTC
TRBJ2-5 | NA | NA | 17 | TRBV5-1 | CASSTAPPFQGGETQYF | TGCGCCAGCAGCACGGCCCCCCCATTCCAGGGCGGGGAGACCCAGTACTTC
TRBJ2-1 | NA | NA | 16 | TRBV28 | CASSPPSGPLMNEQFF | TGTGCCAGCAGTCCCCCCAGCGGTCCCCTGATGAATGAGCAGTTCTTC
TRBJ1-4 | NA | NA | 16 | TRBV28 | CASSLSYRTTNEKLFF | TGTGCCAGCAGTTTATCCTACAGGACAACTAATGAAAAACTGTTTTTT
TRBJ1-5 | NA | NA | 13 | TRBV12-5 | CASGFSPNQPQHF | TGTGCTAGTGGTTTTTCACCCAATCAGCCCCAGCATTTT
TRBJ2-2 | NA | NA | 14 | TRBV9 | CASSDPGNTGELFF | TGTGCCAGCAGCGACCCAGGAAACACCGGGGAGCTGTTTTTT
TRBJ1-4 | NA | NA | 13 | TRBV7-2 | CASSLHQKGVLFF | TGTGCCAGCAGCTTGCATCAAAAGGGGGTGCTGTTTTTT
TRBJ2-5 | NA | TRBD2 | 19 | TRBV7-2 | CASSRRGSSGIGRQETQYF | TGTGCCAGCAGCCGTAGAGGATCTAGCGGGATAGGGCGCCAAGAGACCCAGTACTTC